The 12 T cell receptor beta chains presented below share a single source sample, sequenced in a study of technical replicates of blood from a few donors. Clones were read by immunoSEQ multiplex PCR, and TCRdb kept only the in-frame ones, dropping some. This repertoire shows around 53,000 clones, roughly 92% found once; its top ten account for under 5%. The sequenced sample was PBMCs. These receptors were obtained from a human donor in good health. Some clones in this sample may be carry-over from other donors' samples.

V is TRBV6-1 and J is TRBJ2-7; no reliable D call. The ends were cut back, 5 bases at V and 4 bases at J, with 6 bases in the middle. The CDR3 length is 11 residues. Per the germline V gene, CDR1 is MNHNS and CDR2 is SASEGT. DNA of the CDR3: TGTGCCAGCAGTCTCGGGTACGAGCAGTACTTC. It yields the protein CASSLGYEQYF.

To note about this clone: At one end, the junction sequence differs from germline, possibly due to a read error. The J gene is TRBJ1-5, the V gene TRBV10-1; D is uncertain. This CDR3 region has 12 residues. Germline loops: CDR1 WNHNN, CDR2 SYGVQD (reference sequence). CDR3 coding DNA: TGCGCCAGCAGTGAGTCGATCAGCCCCAAGCGTTTT. Translated, it gives CASSESISPKRF.

This clone was counted between two and nine times. The chain uses TRBV7-3 and TRBJ2-4; 7 nucleotides agree with TRBD2. CDR1 and CDR2 (germline): SGHTA, FQGTGA. V shed 5 bases, J shed 7 bases, and the junction held 11 bases outside the gene matches. CDR3 length: 15 amino acids. The chain's CDR3 is CASSPSGGHGNIQYF. As DNA, the CDR3 is TGTGCCAGCAGCCCATCGGGAGGCCATGGGAACATTCAGTACTTC. Variable domain in full (rest from reference TRBV7-3 and TRBJ2-4): GAGVSQTPSNKVTEKGKYVELRCDPISGHTALYWYRQSLGQGPEFLIYFQGTGAADDSGLPNDRFFAVRPEGSVSTLKIQRTERGDSAVYLCASSPSGGHGNIQYFGAGTRLSVL.

The rearrangement uses TRBV12-5 and TRBJ2-3; D is unresolved. The CDR3 runs 12 residues. Trimming removed 7 bases at V and 3 bases at J, with 8 bases between. Germline V gene sequence: CDR1 LGHNT, CDR2 FRNRAP. The CDR3 protein is CASALMTDTQYF. The DNA of the CDR3 is TGTGCTAGTGCCTTAATGACAGATACGCAGTATTTT.

The CDR3 DNA follows: TGTGCCAGCAGCATGGGACTAGCGGGAGTCGGAGAGACCCAGTACTTC. Translating it yields CASSMGLAGVGETQYF. The rearrangement joins TRBV5-6 to TRBJ2-5; 14 nucleotides align to TRBD2. V shed 4 bases, J shed 4 bases, and the junction held 6 bases outside the gene matches. Germline CDR1 and CDR2: SGHDT and YYEEEE. CDR3 length: 16 residues.

The gene calls are TRBV19 and TRBJ1-6; perhaps TRBD1 as D (5 bases). The length of the CDR3 is 15 residues. From germline, CDR1 is LNHDA and CDR2 SQIVND (reference sequence). The ends were cut back, 4 bases at V and 7 bases at J, with 14 bases in the middle. The CDR3 sequence: CASSRGGARNSPLHF. Here the CDR3 DNA reads TGTGCCAGTAGTAGAGGTGGGGCGCGAAATTCACCCCTCCACTTT.

The V call is TRBV4-2, the J call TRBJ1-3; weak D call: TRBD1 (5 bases). The ends were cut back, 0 bases at V and 7 bases at J, with 10 bases in the middle. Germline-derived CDR1 and CDR2 are LGHNA and YNFKEQ. This CDR3 comprises 14 residues. DNA of the CDR3: TGTGCCAGCAGCCAAGAGCGGGGGAGGAACACCATATATTTT. It codes for CASSQERGRNTIYF.

The chain employs TRBV7-8 and TRBJ2-7; 7 nucleotides line up with TRBD1. J was trimmed by 1 base and V by 2 bases; bases with no gene match: 5. Germline V gives CDR1 SGHVS, CDR2 FQNEAQ. The CDR3 runs 15 residues. In DNA, the CDR3 is TGTGCCAGCAGCTTATTCGGGACAGAGTCCTACGAGCAGTACTTC. Amino acids: CASSLFGTESYEQYF.

This chain uses TRBV5-6 with TRBJ2-6; TRBD1 is a possible D gene (6 bases). In germline, CDR1 is SGHDT, CDR2 YYEEEE. The CDR3 sequence is 15 residues long. V shed 4 bases and J shed 3 bases, with 11 bases lying between them. The CDR3 coding sequence is TGTGCCAGCAGCGGCCAGGGGCTTGGGGCCAACGTCCTGACTTTC. It translates to CASSGQGLGANVLTF.

CDR3 DNA: TGTGCCAGCACCCAACAGGGGGCGAAATATGGCTACACCTTC. Amino acid sequence: CASTQQGAKYGYTF. The chain recombines TRBV2 with TRBJ1-2; 9 bases map to TRBD1. V shed 7 bases, J shed 5 bases, and the junction held 8 bases outside the gene matches. This CDR3 region has 14 residues. Germline assignment: CDR1 SNHLY and CDR2 FYNNEI.

This rearrangement joins TRBV5-6 to TRBJ2-1; 10 bases match TRBD2. The ends lost 0 bases at V and 1 base at J; junction bases unmatched: 4. The CDR3 extends over 17 amino acids. The germline V gene has CDR1 SGHDT and CDR2 YYEEEE. CDR3 DNA: TGTGCCAGCAGCTTGGCAGCGGGGGGGCCGTCCTACAATGAGCAGTTCTTC. Its protein product is CASSLAAGGPSYNEQFF.

This chain connects TRBV19 to TRBJ1-6; the match to TRBD1 covers 8 bases. Germline assignment: CDR1 LNHDA and CDR2 SQIVND (reference sequence). This CDR3 is built from 13 residues. Trimming took 3 bases from V and 9 from J; bases not matched to a gene: 1. The DNA of the CDR3 is TGTGCCAGTAGTATCACAGGGGGTTCACCCCTCCACTTT. Translated: CASSITGGSPLHF.